This is a list of T cell receptor beta chains from one sample in a study of technical replicates of blood from several donors. The assay was immunoSEQ multiplex PCR, and TCRdb's table has in-frame clones only and misses some. Of 65,000 to 80,000 clones listed, approximately 96% are singletons. The sequencing input was T cells isolated from PBMCs. The receptors stem from a human donor in good health. Both conserved end residues are part of each CDR3. A D gene is named only where the DNA matches it firmly. Part of the rows lack a size; the others show once, few, many or a class for expanded clones.

J gene | D gene | V gene | clone size | CDR3 DNA | CDR3 protein
TRBJ2-1 | TRBD1 | TRBV5-1 | once | TGCGCCAGCAGCAATCATATACAGGGGCTTCACTACAATGAGCAGTTCTTC | CASSNHIQGLHYNEQFF
TRBJ1-1 | NA | TRBV25-1 | NA | TGTGCCAGCAGTGAAGGCGGGACTGAAGCTTTCTTT | CASSEGGTEAFF
TRBJ2-3 | NA | TRBV4-1 | NA | TGCGCCAGCAGCCCACAACAGGGTTCAGATACGCAGTATTTT | CASSPQQGSDTQYF
TRBJ2-1 | TRBD1 | TRBV2 | NA | TGTGCCTTATCCGGGACAGGGTTTGTTGAGCAGTTCTTC | CALSGTGFVEQFF
TRBJ1-4 | TRBD1 | TRBV5-1 | NA | TGCGCCAGCAGCCCGCACAGGGGTCCCGGGGAAAAACTGTTTTTT | CASSPHRGPGEKLFF
TRBJ2-7 | TRBD2 | TRBV9 | few | TGTGCCAGCAGCCCGTCACTAGCGGTATCCTACGAGCAGTACTTC | CASSPSLAVSYEQYF
TRBJ1-5 | TRBD1 | TRBV27 | NA | TGTGCCAGCAGACAGACAGGGGGCAATCAGCCCCAGCATTTT | CASRQTGGNQPQHF
TRBJ2-2 | NA | TRBV14 | NA | TGTGCCAGCAGCCAAGATTATTACGGCACCGGGGAGCTGTTTTTT | CASSQDYYGTGELFF
TRBJ2-7 | TRBD2 | TRBV30 | NA | TGTGCCTGGAGATGGGGGGGGTCCTCCTACGAGCAGTACTTC | CAWRWGGSSYEQYF
TRBJ1-1 | NA | TRBV6-6 | NA | TGTGCCAGCGAATCACAGGGTTTCTCTGAAGCTTTCTTT | CASESQGFSEAFF
TRBJ2-5 | NA | TRBV9 | NA | TGTGCCAGCAGCGTAGCCCTGACAGTTCAAGAGACCCAGTACTTC | CASSVALTVQETQYF
TRBJ1-4 | NA | TRBV28 | NA | TGTGCCAGCAGTCCATTAGGGGGACGTTTTGAAAAACTGTTTTTT | CASSPLGGRFEKLFF
TRBJ1-5 | NA | TRBV5-1 | NA | TGCGCCAGCAGCTTGGCCGGGCAGGGGAATCAGCCCCAGCATTTT | CASSLAGQGNQPQHF
TRBJ2-7 | NA | TRBV13 | NA | TGTGCCAGCAGCTTAGGCGGGCAGGGTGTACACGAGCAGTACTTC | CASSLGGQGVHEQYF